This TCR beta chain came from a study of cytomegalovirus exposure and HLA in healthy donors. Whole-study findings and limits: Excluded were some V segments that proved indistinguishable, including TRBV6-2 and TRBV6-3.

In the case of this clone: Antigen: not known.

Germline V gives CDR1 KGHSH, CDR2 LQKENI. CDR3 length equals 14 residues. V lost 1 base and J 2 bases, leaving 9 bases between the germline ends. The PCR contained 60 Vbeta and 13 Jbeta primers. Measured with immunoSEQ multiplex PCR; TCRdb has only the in-frame clones, and not every one. The table records about 140,000 clones, roughly 82% of them present only once. The sequenced material came from PBMCs. The chain employs TRBV18 and TRBJ2-7; perhaps TRBD1 as D (5 bases). The source of this sequence is a man younger than 35 in good health and CMV-seropositive. The CDR3 DNA reads TGTGCCAGCTCACCACTAAGGACAACCTACGAGCAGTACTTC. It encodes CASSPLRTTYEQYF.